Shown below are 25 T cell receptor beta chains from a single sample sequenced in a study of response to subunit inactivated influenza vaccine. TCRdb re-called the RT-PCR reads through MiXCR, storing one row per CDR3 protein. The table has about 570,000 distinct CDR3 sequences, around 11% seen once; the top ten hold approximately 10%. These data are also associated with another study on T cells expressing NK-cell markers. From that study: It was by 5'RACE template switching with UMIs that TCR beta cDNA was made.

The sample consisted of PBMCs from blood, taken on the day of vaccination. These receptors were collected from a man aged 45-60 years who received an inactivated influenza vaccine.

The genes are TRBV27 and TRBJ1-1; D not certain. The CDR3 is 14 amino acids. In germline, CDR1 is MNHEY, CDR2 SMNVEV (reference sequence). The germline V and J ends were trimmed by 1 base and 6 bases, with 12 bases remaining between them. Here the CDR3 reads CASSLLGRRPEAFF. CDR3 DNA: TGTGCCAGCAGTTTATTAGGGAGAAGGCCTGAAGCTTTCTTT.

The chain links TRBV11-2 to TRBJ2-5; TRBD2 might be the D (5 bases). The V and J ends lost 5 bases and 1 base respectively, with 11 bases between them. The CDR3 covers 14 residues. Per the germline V gene, CDR1 is SGHAT and CDR2 is FQNNGV. The CDR3 DNA reads TGTGCCAGCAGCCTGAGGACTGCCCAAGAGACCCAGTACTTC. It encodes CASSLRTAQETQYF.

The CDR3 sequence is CSARRLSASNQPQHF. The CDR3 bases are TGCAGTGCTAGACGACTGTCGGCTAGCAATCAGCCCCAGCATTTT. The chain links TRBV20-1 to TRBJ1-5; D not certain. The CDR3 spans 15 residues. CDR1 and CDR2 from the germline V gene are DFQATT and SNEGSKA (reference sequence). The V end was cut by 2 bases, the J end by 0 bases, with 11 bases between.

This clonotype was observed many times. The chain is built from TRBV5-1 and TRBJ2-3, with TRBD2 as a possible D gene (5 bases). This CDR3 is 15 amino acids long. V gave up 6 bases and J gave up 0 bases, with 14 bases separating them. Germline V gene data show CDR1 as SGHRS and CDR2 as YFSETQ. The CDR3 nucleotides read TGCGCCAGCACCTCCGTAGGGAGAAGCACAGATACGCAGTATTTT. Translated: CASTSVGRSTDTQYF.

The chain is built from TRBV30 and TRBJ2-1; 13 positions agree with TRBD2. The CDR3 length is 17 residues. V gave up 0 bases and J gave up 9 bases; unmatched junction bases: 11. Germline assignment: CDR1 GTSNPN and CDR2 SVGIG (reference sequence). CDR3 DNA sequence: TGTGCCTGGAGTGTACAATTCGGACTAGCGGGAGTAGCTGAGCAGTTCTTC. Protein product: CAWSVQFGLAGVAEQFF.

This clonotype turned up a few times. The chain joins TRBV20-1 to TRBJ1-4, with no clear D. With 3 bases removed from V and 4 bases from J, the gap between germline ends came to 6 bases. The germline V gene has CDR1 DFQATT and CDR2 SNEGSKA (reference sequence). The CDR3 totals 12 residues. The CDR3 DNA sequence: TGCAGTGCTAGTCCGGGTAATGAAAAACTGTTTTTT. It is translated as CSASPGNEKLFF.

The chain has TRBV4-3 and TRBJ2-3; TRBD2 agrees at 12 bases. This CDR3 has 17 amino acids. Germline V gene lookup returns CDR1 LGHNA and CDR2 YSLEER. V lost 1 base and J lost 1; bases outside the gene matches: 3. The CDR3 sequence: CASSQGLAGERTDTQYF. The CDR3 DNA follows: TGCGCCAGCAGCCAAGGACTAGCGGGGGAGCGCACAGATACGCAGTATTTT.

The rearrangement joins TRBV5-1 to TRBJ2-1; 8 positions agree with TRBD2. Germline loops: CDR1 SGHRS, CDR2 YFSETQ. V gave up 2 bases and J gave up 5 bases; unmatched junction bases: 6. The CDR3 loop spans 15 amino acids. CDR3 amino acids: CASSFRGGRNNEQFF. The CDR3, as DNA: TGCGCCAGCAGCTTTCGGGGGGGTCGAAACAATGAGCAGTTCTTC.

V gene TRBV29-1 combines with J gene TRBJ2-3; 7 positions match TRBD2. The length of the CDR3 is 15 residues. Trimming cost V 7 bases and J 2 bases; bases outside gene matches: 12. Germline V gene sequence: CDR1 SQVTM, CDR2 ANQGSEA. In DNA form, the CDR3 reads TGCAGCGCGTTTAGCGGGTCCGCTTACACAGATACGCAGTATTTT. Translating gives CSAFSGSAYTDTQYF.

This clonotype was found many times. The chain has TRBV10-3 and TRBJ1-6; D possibly corresponds to TRBD1 (6 bases). Germline loops: CDR1 ENHRY, CDR2 SYGVKD. V was shortened by 6 bases and J by 8 bases, with 11 bases between the two germline ends. The CDR3 has 13 residues. This CDR3 reads CAIRTGVDSPLHF. The DNA of the CDR3 is TGTGCCATCAGGACAGGAGTTGATTCACCCCTCCACTTT.

The rearrangement uses TRBV7-9 and TRBJ2-7; the match to TRBD2 covers 9 bases. Germline CDR1 reads SEHNR; CDR2 reads FQNEAQ (reference sequence). The length of the CDR3 is 17 residues. V dropped 5 bases and J dropped 1; count of bases not matched to a gene: 12. CDR3 protein: CASSQSSGLAGSYEQYF. The DNA of the CDR3 is TGTGCCAGCAGCCAAAGCTCGGGACTAGCTGGGTCCTACGAGCAGTACTTC.

In this sample, this clonotype turned up a few times. One end of the junction is discordant with germline, which a read error may explain. The chain couples TRBV29-1 to TRBJ2-1; 9 bases map to TRBD1. Germline V lookup: CDR1 SQVTM, CDR2 ANQGSEA. The CDR3 has 16 amino acids. The CDR3 reads CSVGRGRTGAYNQQFF. CDR3 bases: TGCAGCGTGGGGCGGGGAAGGACAGGGGCGTACAATCAGCAGTTCTTC.

The rearrangement links TRBV5-1 to TRBJ2-4; 8 bases are a match to TRBD2. Trimming at V came to 4 bases and at J to 0 bases, leaving 6 bases not matched to a gene. The CDR3 covers 16 residues. Germline V gene sequence: CDR1 SGHRS, CDR2 YFSETQ. DNA of the CDR3: TGCGCCAGCAGCCCCGGGAGGGAACTAGCCAAAAACATTCAGTACTTC. This gives the protein CASSPGRELAKNIQYF.

This chain joins TRBV11-1 and TRBJ2-2, with TRBD2 identical over 7 bases. The CDR3 runs to 15 residues. Trimming at V came to 5 bases and at J to 5 bases, leaving 8 bases not matched to a gene. Germline values: CDR1 SGHAT, CDR2 FQDESV (reference sequence). DNA of the CDR3: TGTGCCAGCAGCATTAGCGGGCGGGGTACCGGGGAGCTGTTTTTT. Its protein product is CASSISGRGTGELFF.

The chain joins TRBV19 to TRBJ1-1, with TRBD1 as a possible D gene (5 bases). The CDR3 sequence is 13 residues long. Germline V gene sequence: CDR1 LNHDA, CDR2 SQIVND (reference sequence). Trimming stripped 7 bases from V and 6 bases from J, with 15 bases between. The CDR3 spells CASTRRGVSEAFF. DNA of the CDR3: TGTGCCAGTACGAGGAGGGGAGTCTCTGAAGCTTTCTTT.

This sequence joins TRBV7-9 and TRBJ2-7; no clear D gene. The CDR3 extends over 14 amino acids. Germline V lookup: CDR1 SEHNR, CDR2 FQNEAQ (reference sequence). Trimming left V 1 base short and J 2 bases short, with 9 bases between. Here the CDR3 reads CASSLGGPPYEQYF. The DNA for the CDR3 is TGTGCCAGCAGCTTAGGCGGACCACCCTACGAGCAGTACTTC.

This clonotype was seen a handful of times. The V gene is TRBV20-1, the J gene TRBJ2-1; TRBD1 aligns across 8 bases. CDR1 is DFQATT, CDR2 SNEGSKA, per germline (reference sequence). The V and J ends lost 0 bases and 4 bases, in that order; junction bases with no gene match: 11. The CDR3 is made up of 17 amino acids. This CDR3 is CSARDGAGGAWYNEQFF. The CDR3 DNA reads TGCAGTGCTAGAGATGGGGCAGGGGGCGCGTGGTACAATGAGCAGTTCTTC.

This clonotype was counted only a few times. This sequence joins TRBV30 and TRBJ1-4; the D is unclear. The CDR3 has 11 amino acids. The germline V gene encodes CDR1 GTSNPN and CDR2 SVGIG (reference sequence). V lost 3 bases to trimming and J lost 8 bases, with 7 bases between them. The CDR3 loop reads CAWSIREKLFF. The CDR3 coding sequence is TGTGCCTGGAGCATACGAGAAAAACTGTTTTTT.

The chain joins TRBV9 to TRBJ2-7, with no clear D. Germline V gene sequence: CDR1 SGDLS, CDR2 YYNGEE. This CDR3 is 15 amino acids long. The V and J ends lost 0 bases and 3 bases respectively, with 13 bases between them. The CDR3 loop reads CASSVGPDLDYEQYF. The DNA for the CDR3 is TGTGCCAGCAGCGTAGGGCCGGATTTGGACTACGAGCAGTACTTC.

In this sample, this clonotype turned up a few times. This chain links TRBV29-1 with TRBJ2-7, with TRBD2 as a possible D gene (5 bases). Looked up from germline, CDR1 is SQVTM and CDR2 is ANQGSEA. CDR3 length: 13 amino acids. Between the trimmed V and J ends, which lost 0 bases and 0 bases, there was a span of 6 bases. The CDR3 nucleotides are TGCAGCGTTGAAGAGGGGAGCTCCTACGAGCAGTACTTC. Protein product: CSVEEGSSYEQYF.

This clonotype was counted ten times or more. The chain is built from TRBV7-9 and TRBJ1-2; D gene unclear. Germline V gives CDR1 SEHNR, CDR2 FQNEAQ (reference sequence). There are 11 residues in the CDR3. V gave up 6 bases and J gave up 6 bases, with 8 bases separating them. The CDR3 sequence is CASSYGDGYTF. The DNA of the CDR3 is TGTGCCAGCAGTTACGGGGATGGCTACACCTTC.

J is TRBJ2-5 and V is TRBV6-2 or TRBV6-3, with TRBD2 matching 9 bases. V dropped 5 bases and J dropped 1; count of bases not matched to a gene: 11. In germline, CDR1 is MNHEY, CDR2 SVGEGT. The CDR3 is made up of 17 amino acids. CDR3: CASSIGVAGDLQETQYF. The CDR3 DNA is TGTGCCAGCAGTATCGGCGTAGCGGGGGACCTCCAAGAGACCCAGTACTTC.

V is TRBV29-1 and J is TRBJ2-5; maybe TRBD2 (5 bases). The CDR3 contains 11 residues. The V gene lost 5 bases and the J gene lost 7 bases, with 11 bases spanning the gap. Per the germline V gene, CDR1 is SQVTM and CDR2 is ANQGSEA. Here the CDR3 reads CSVLGEGTQYF. As DNA, the CDR3 is TGCAGCGTTCTCGGGGAAGGGACCCAGTACTTC. Using reference TRBV29-1 and TRBJ2-5 for the parts outside the CDR3, the full variable domain is SAVISQKPSRDICQRGTSLTIQCQVDSQVTMMFWYRQQPGQSLTLIATANQGSEATYESGFVIDKFPISRPNLTFSTLTVSNMSPEDSSIYLCSVLGEGTQYFGPGTRLLVL.

The chain has TRBV7-8 and TRBJ1-4; unclear D gene. CDR3 length: 12 residues. Trimming took off 5 bases at V and 5 bases at J, with 6 bases between the two ends. Germline V lookup: CDR1 SGHVS, CDR2 FQNEAQ. The CDR3 reads CASSGQNEKLFF. The CDR3 coding sequence is TGTGCCAGCAGCGGCCAAAATGAAAAACTGTTTTTT. The full variable domain, completed using reference TRBV7-8 and TRBJ1-4, is GAGVSQSPRYKVAKRGQDVALRCDPISGHVSLFWYQQALGQGPEFLTYFQNEAQLDKSGLPSDRFFAERPEGSVSTLKIQRTQQEDSAVYLCASSGQNEKLFFGSGTQLSVL.

The gene calls are TRBV28 and TRBJ1-2; 11 nucleotides align to TRBD1. The CDR3 extends over 14 amino acids. J was trimmed by 8 bases and V by 5 bases; bases with no gene match: 7. From germline, CDR1 is MDHEN and CDR2 SYDVKM. DNA of the CDR3: TGTGCCAGCAGTCCCCCTGGGACAGGGGGAGGCTACACCTTC. Amino acids: CASSPPGTGGGYTF.